The rows below give T cell receptor beta chains drawn from one sample of a study of cytomegalovirus exposure and HLA in healthy donors. TCRdb's table, derived via immunoSEQ multiplex PCR, lists solely in-frame clones and lacks some. The data contain 100,000 to 120,000 clones, around 75% of them singletons. Source material: PBMCs. The receptors originated from a man aged 40-49 years in good health and CMV-seronegative. The CDR3 runs from the conserved cysteine through the conserved F or W. The D gene is left open where the match is weak. Size tells how often a clone was seen (once, few, many) or the class of an expanded clone, and some rows leave it out.

DNA,CDR3,V,size,J,D
TGTGCCAGCAGCAGACAGGGGACCAATTCACCCCTCCACTTT,CASSRQGTNSPLHF,TRBV7-2,.,TRBJ1-6,TRBD1
TGTGCCAGCAGCCCCTCGTTCGTCGAGCAGTACTTC,CASSPSFVEQYF,TRBV6-1,.,TRBJ2-7,.
TGCGCCAGCAGCCAAATGGCGGGCCGAATATCTAGCACAGATACGCAGTATTTT,CASSQMAGRISSTDTQYF,TRBV4-1,.,TRBJ2-3,.
TGTGCCAGCAGCTTAGAGGACCATCGCAGGGCTGAAGCTTTCTTT,CASSLEDHRRAEAFF,TRBV7-2,.,TRBJ1-1,.
TGTGCCAGCAGTGAAAGGTCAGGGACAGGGGTACAGGGCTACACCTTC,CASSERSGTGVQGYTF,TRBV25-1,.,TRBJ1-2,TRBD1
TGTGCCAGCAGTCCGGGACAGGGGGAATTCGAGCAGTACTTC,CASSPGQGEFEQYF,TRBV2,once,TRBJ2-7,TRBD1
TGTGCCAGCAGTTTGCCCGGGACAGGGTTCTACGAGCAGTACTTC,CASSLPGTGFYEQYF,TRBV27,.,TRBJ2-7,TRBD1
TGTGCCATCAGCGAAGGGACAGGGAGTTCCTACGAGCAGTACTTC,CAISEGTGSSYEQYF,TRBV10-3,.,TRBJ2-7,TRBD1
TGTGCCAGCAGTCGGGTGTCGGGGGAAAAACTGTTTTTT,CASSRVSGEKLFF,TRBV2,few,TRBJ1-4,.
TGTGCCAGCAGTTGGGGACAGGGACCCTACGAGCAGTACTTC,CASSWGQGPYEQYF,TRBV6-6,.,TRBJ2-7,TRBD1
TGCGCCAGCAGCCAAGTCCTGGGGCCTAGCACAGATACGCAGTATTTT,CASSQVLGPSTDTQYF,TRBV4-1,.,TRBJ2-3,.
TGTGCCAGCAGTGCGGGACAGGCTAACACTGAAGCTTTCTTT,CASSAGQANTEAFF,TRBV6-1,.,TRBJ1-1,TRBD1
TGCGCCAGCAGCTTGTTCCCCTTCGGACAGCCCTCTGGGGCCAACGTCCTGACTTTC,CASSLFPFGQPSGANVLTF,TRBV5-1,.,TRBJ2-6,.
TGTGCCAGCAGCTTAATCGGGACAGCCTACGAGCAGTACTTC,CASSLIGTAYEQYF,TRBV25-1,.,TRBJ2-7,TRBD1
TGTGCCAGCAGCAGCGGGACTAGCGCCGGCACAGATACGCAGTATTTT,CASSSGTSAGTDTQYF,TRBV7-2,.,TRBJ2-3,TRBD2
TGTGCCAGCAGCCAAGGTGCTCGTACTAGCGACTACGAGCAGTACTTC,CASSQGARTSDYEQYF,TRBV14,.,TRBJ2-7,TRBD2
TGCAGCGTTGATGGGCGGGAGGAATACAATGAGCAGTTCTTC,CSVDGREEYNEQFF,TRBV29-1,.,TRBJ2-1,TRBD2
TGTGCCATCGGACACCCGAACACTGAAGCTTTCTTT,CAIGHPNTEAFF,TRBV28,.,TRBJ1-1,.
TGTGCCAGCACTAGTCGGTTAAAATACCAAGAGACCCAGTACTTC,CASTSRLKYQETQYF,TRBV6-5,.,TRBJ2-5,.
TGCGCCAGCAGCCAAGACCCATTAGGCTCAGCGGGGGGTCTCTCCGAACATGGGCAGTTCTTC,CASSQDPLGSAGGLSEHGQFF,TRBV4-3,.,TRBJ2-1,TRBD2
TGTGCCAGCAGCTCGGAGAGGACAGGGGCCTACGAGCAGTACTTC,CASSSERTGAYEQYF,TRBV13,few,TRBJ2-7,TRBD1
TGTGCCAGTAGTCCCCACCCGGGTGAAAAACTGTTTTTT,CASSPHPGEKLFF,TRBV19,.,TRBJ1-4,.
TGCGCCCCCCTCCCCGCCCACAGAGCAACTAATGAAAAACTGTTTTTT,CAPLPAHRATNEKLFF,TRBV23-1,.,TRBJ1-4,.
TGCAGTGCCCAGGGGAACAATGAGCAGTTCTTC,CSAQGNNEQFF,TRBV20-1,.,TRBJ2-1,.
TGTGCCAGTAGTCCCGTAGTTCCGACGGGGCAGCCCCAGCATTTT,CASSPVVPTGQPQHF,TRBV19,.,TRBJ1-5,.
TGTGCCAGCAGTCCCCACGCAAGGGGGAGCTCCTACGAGCAGTACTTC,CASSPHARGSSYEQYF,TRBV27,.,TRBJ2-7,.
TGTGCCAGCAGCTACGACAGGTTAGAGCAGTACTTC,CASSYDRLEQYF,TRBV7-2,.,TRBJ2-7,.
TGTGCCTGGAGCGCCCGGAACAGGTACACCTTC,CAWSARNRYTF,TRBV30,.,TRBJ1-2,.
TGTGCCAGCAGCCGGACTAGCGGAGCCTACGAGCAGTACTTC,CASSRTSGAYEQYF,TRBV27,few,TRBJ2-7,TRBD2
TGTGCCAGCAGCGGGCACAGGGGCACTGAAGCTTTCTTT,CASSGHRGTEAFF,TRBV7-2,.,TRBJ1-1,TRBD1
TGTGCCAGCAGCAGCCCGACACAGGGGGCCTCGAACACTGAAGCTTTCTTT,CASSSPTQGASNTEAFF,TRBV7-8,medium-sized,TRBJ1-1,TRBD1
TGTGCCAGCAGTGAGTTAGGATTGGGACAGGGGATTTCTAATTCACCCCTCCACTTT,CASSELGLGQGISNSPLHF,TRBV2,.,TRBJ1-6,TRBD1
TGTGCCAGCAGCGTAGAAGGCGGAACAACCTACGAGCAGTACTTC,CASSVEGGTTYEQYF,TRBV9,.,TRBJ2-7,.
TGTGCCAGCGGAGGGACAGGGGCTGGGAATGAGCAGTTCTTC,CASGGTGAGNEQFF,TRBV11-3,many,TRBJ2-1,TRBD1
TGTGCCAGCAGCTTAGCGCTAGGCCAGACCTACGAGCAGTACTTC,CASSLALGQTYEQYF,TRBV7-7,.,TRBJ2-7,.
TGTGCCAGCAGCGTAGGAGGGAGTGGTATCGAGCAGTACTTC,CASSVGGSGIEQYF,TRBV9,.,TRBJ2-7,.
TGCGCCAGCAGCCAAGTTGGCGGGGTAAGCTCCTACGAGCAGTACTTC,CASSQVGGVSSYEQYF,TRBV4-3,.,TRBJ2-7,.
TGTGCCAGCAGTTTTGCCCTCGGGGCTGGAAACACCATATATTTT,CASSFALGAGNTIYF,TRBV27,.,TRBJ1-3,.
TGTGCCAGCAGAGAACAGGCGAGGAGCAATCAGCCCCAGCATTTT,CASREQARSNQPQHF,TRBV7-8,.,TRBJ1-5,.
TGTGCCAGCAGCCCCCAATACACTGAAGCTTTCTTT,CASSPQYTEAFF,TRBV11-3,.,TRBJ1-1,.
TGTGCCAGCACCATACAGGGGGCTGGGTATGGCTACACCTTC,CASTIQGAGYGYTF,TRBV6-6,.,TRBJ1-2,TRBD1
TGTGCCAGCTCACCTTTTGAACAGGGCTACGAGCAGTACTTC,CASSPFEQGYEQYF,TRBV18,.,TRBJ2-7,.
TGTGCCAGCAGCTTGGGGCAGAATACCTACGAGCAGTACTTC,CASSLGQNTYEQYF,TRBV5-8,.,TRBJ2-7,.
TGTGCCAGCAGTCGAGGACAGGGTGGCGCAGATACGCAGTATTTT,CASSRGQGGADTQYF,TRBV6-5,.,TRBJ2-3,TRBD1
TGCGCCAGCAGCCCCGAGCGGAGCACAGATACGCAGTATTTT,CASSPERSTDTQYF,TRBV5-1,.,TRBJ2-3,.
TGTGCCAGTAGTACTAGCGGCAGCACAGATACGCAGTATTTT,CASSTSGSTDTQYF,TRBV19,.,TRBJ2-3,TRBD2
TGTGCCAGCAGTAAGGACATTATCACTGAAGCTTTCTTT,CASSKDIITEAFF,TRBV6-5,.,TRBJ1-1,.
TGTGCCAGCAGTTTATTCCCCGCAGGGTCCTACGAGCAGTACTTC,CASSLFPAGSYEQYF,TRBV28,once,TRBJ2-7,.
TGCGCCAGCAGCCCGGACAGGGTAGGCGATCAGCCCCAGCATTTT,CASSPDRVGDQPQHF,TRBV4-1,.,TRBJ1-5,TRBD1
TGTGCCAGCTCACCCTCGTCGGTCCCTACCGAGCAGTACTTC,CASSPSSVPTEQYF,TRBV18,.,TRBJ2-7,.
TGTGCCAGCAGCTCGGGACAGGTATTGGAGGAGACCCAGTACTTC,CASSSGQVLEETQYF,TRBV6-1,once,TRBJ2-5,TRBD1
TGTGCCAGCAGTTTTGCGGGAGCGTCCGATGAGCAGTTCTTC,CASSFAGASDEQFF,TRBV27,once,TRBJ2-1,TRBD2
TGTGCCAGTAGTATAGCAGCGGGAGAGGAAGAGACCCAGTACTTC,CASSIAAGEEETQYF,TRBV19,.,TRBJ2-5,TRBD2
TGTGCCAGCAGCCCCGCCCCGGGAGAAGCTTTCTTT,CASSPAPGEAFF,TRBV11-2,.,TRBJ1-1,.
TGTGCCACCAGCAGAGATGCAGGCGTAGGAAACCCTACGCAGTATTTT,CATSRDAGVGNPTQYF,TRBV15,.,TRBJ2-3,.